This paragraph reports one T cell receptor (beta chain). This sample was included in a study of Tregs in tolerant kidney transplant recipients. V shed 4 bases and J shed 5 bases, with 11 bases lying between them. Germline lookup yields CDR1 SGHTA and CDR2 FQGNSA. The CDR3 runs to 13 residues. TCRdb's table, derived via immunoSEQ multiplex PCR, lists solely in-frame clones and lacks some. The top ten clones hold roughly 9.7% of a sample with some 66,000 clones, 92% of them seen once. The genes are TRBV7-2 and TRBJ2-5; TRBD2 might be the D (6 bases). The source is a human donor who received a combined kidney and bone marrow transplant. The sequenced sample was CD8+ T cells from blood, obtained before the transplant. The CDR3 here is CASSYGGKETQYF. The CDR3 nucleotides are TGTGCCAGCAGCTACGGGGGAAAGGAGACCCAGTACTTC.